These 32 T cell receptor beta chains originate from one sample sequenced in a study of metastatic and nonmetastatic thyroid tumors. TCRdb re-called clones from the PCR reads using MiXCR. The sample includes 34,000 or so clones, roughly 17% seen only once; the top ten take around 3.1%. All patients reached thyroid surgery having received no treatment beforehand. Sequences were obtained from blood. The receptor source for this set is a female donor with papillary thyroid cancer or a benign thyroid nodule (not recorded which). Some clones in this sample may be carry-over from other donors' samples.

This clone was seen repeatedly, ten times or more. V is TRBV20-1 and J is TRBJ2-2; 7 bases fit TRBD2. V was clipped by 6 bases and J by 6 bases; unmatched bases: 7. Germline V CDR1 and CDR2: DFQATT, SNEGSKA (reference sequence). CDR3 size: 13 residues. In DNA form, the CDR3 reads TGCAGTGCGCCTGGGGAGGGTTCCGGGGAGCTGTTTTTT. It codes for CSAPGEGSGELFF.

This clone was recorded many times. The rearrangement links TRBV20-1 to TRBJ2-1; maybe TRBD2 (6 bases). V lost 6 bases and J 4 bases, leaving 19 bases between the germline ends. The CDR3 spans 15 residues. The germline gives CDR1 DFQATT, CDR2 SNEGSKA (reference sequence). The CDR3 protein is CSARDLATLYNEQFF. DNA of the CDR3: TGCAGTGCCAGGGACCTAGCGACGCTTTACAATGAGCAGTTCTTC.

This clone was detected many times. This rearrangement joins TRBV27 to TRBJ2-1; D is possibly TRBD2 (6 bases). CDR3 length: 15 residues. V was shortened by 6 bases and J by 0 bases, with 12 bases between the two germline ends. Per the germline V gene, CDR1 is MNHEY and CDR2 is SMNVEV (reference sequence). The CDR3, as DNA: TGTGCCAGCAGCATAGCGGCAAGCTCCTACAATGAGCAGTTCTTC. Translation: CASSIAASSYNEQFF.

This clone was seen ten or more times. V gene TRBV28 combines with J gene TRBJ2-5, with 13 bases aligning to TRBD2. The length of the CDR3 is 15 residues. Germline values: CDR1 MDHEN, CDR2 SYDVKM. The V and J ends lost 4 bases and 7 bases, in that order; junction bases with no gene match: 6. The CDR3 DNA reads as TGTGCCAGCAGTTCGGCAACTAGCGGGGGGGGGACCCAGTACTTC. It is translated as CASSSATSGGGTQYF.

About this clone itself: Relative to the germline gene, one junction end is altered; a read error may explain this. This sequence joins TRBV9 and TRBJ2-1; 8 nucleotides align to TRBD2. The CDR3 runs 15 residues. Germline V gene data show CDR1 as SGDLS and CDR2 as YYNGEE. CDR3 protein: CSSSVGVSGVQEQFF. CDR3 DNA: TGTTCCAGCAGCGTGGGGGTTAGCGGGGTACAGGAGCAGTTCTTC.

Note on this clone: The conserved phenylalanine or tryptophan is not found at the CDR3 terminus, so this likely reflects a read error. CDR3 protein: CASSRMGKPGEQYL. CDR3 coding DNA: TGTGCCAGCAGCCGCATGGGGAAACCTGGCGAGCAGTACCTC. V and J are TRBV7-9 and TRBJ2-7, with unresolved D. With 5 bases removed from V and 6 bases from J, the gap between germline ends came to 17 bases. Per the germline V gene, CDR1 is SEHNR and CDR2 is FQNEAQ (reference sequence). The CDR3 length is 14 residues.

As concerns this clone: This may come from a read error, since a much larger clone is one base off. The sample has other DNA sequences that encode this CDR3 too. This chain joins TRBV7-9 and TRBJ1-5; TRBD1 might be the D (5 bases). Per the germline V gene, CDR1 is SEHNR and CDR2 is FQNEAQ (reference sequence). Trimming took off 5 bases at V and 10 bases at J, with 15 bases between the two ends. This CDR3 region has 13 residues. The CDR3 DNA reads TGTGCCAGCAGCCCATCCCTTACAGGTCCCCAGCATTTT. Translating gives CASSPSLTGPQHF.

This clone is deemed medium-sized. The chain has TRBV6-6 and TRBJ2-3, with D possibly TRBD2 on 7 matching bases. Germline V gene data show CDR1 as MNHNY and CDR2 as SVGAGI (reference sequence). Trimming stripped 0 bases from V and 1 base from J, with 14 bases between. The CDR3 loop spans 17 amino acids. The DNA for the CDR3 is TGTGCCAGCAGTTACTCGGGGGCGGGAGTTGGCACAGATACGCAGTATTTT. Encoded protein: CASSYSGAGVGTDTQYF.

At least ten counts were recorded for this clone. The chain combines TRBV5-1 with TRBJ1-5, with no clear D. Between the trimmed V and J ends, which lost 4 bases and 0 bases, there was a span of 11 bases. CDR1 and CDR2 from the germline V gene are SGHRS and YFSETQ. The CDR3 extends over 15 amino acids. The DNA of the CDR3 is TGCGCCAGCAGCCCCTACCCGGATAGCAATCAGCCCCAGCATTTT. It yields the protein CASSPYPDSNQPQHF. The full variable domain, its missing parts supplied by reference TRBV5-1 and TRBJ1-5, is KAGVTQTPRYLIKTRGQQVTLSCSPISGHRSVSWYQQTPGQGLQFLFEYFSETQRNKGNFPGRFSGRQFSNSRSEMNVSTLELGDSALYLCASSPYPDSNQPQHFGDGTRLSIL.

Concerning this clone itself: Germline is not matched at one junction end, which may reflect a read error. The gene calls are TRBV4-2 and TRBJ2-1; no firm D call. The CDR3 spans 16 residues. The germline V gene has CDR1 LGHNA and CDR2 YNFKEQ. CDR3 sequence (DNA): TGTGCCATCAGCCAAGATCTGACTGGGCTTTACAGTGAGCAGTTCTTC. This sequence encodes CAISQDLTGLYSEQFF.

This clone was observed at least ten times. The sample contains more than one DNA sequence encoding this CDR3. The chain joins TRBV12-3 or TRBV12-4 to TRBJ1-1; D may be TRBD1 (6 bases). Trimming removed 6 bases at V and 7 bases at J, with 15 bases between. The CDR3 length is 13 residues. The CDR3: CASSNVQGHEAFF. Here the CDR3 DNA reads TGTGCCAGCAGCAACGTTCAGGGGCATGAAGCTTTCTTT.

This clone was seen repeatedly, ten times or more. The chain is built from TRBV27 and TRBJ2-5, with TRBD2 matching over 10 bases. J was trimmed by 4 bases and V by 4 bases; bases with no gene match: 9. The CDR3 covers 16 residues. In germline, CDR1 is MNHEY, CDR2 SMNVEV (reference sequence). Here the CDR3 DNA reads TGTGCCAGCAGTTCCTATCTAGCGGGAGACCGAGAGACCCAGTACTTC. It specifies CASSSYLAGDRETQYF.

This clone was seen at least ten times. The V and J genes are TRBV20-1 and TRBJ1-6, with D unresolved. CDR1 and CDR2 from the germline V gene are DFQATT and SNEGSKA (reference sequence). The V gene lost 0 bases and the J gene lost 4 bases, with 16 bases spanning the gap. The CDR3 spans 17 residues. The CDR3 coding sequence is TGCAGTGCTAGAGATGCTGGCGGGCACATTTATAATTCACCCCTCCACTTT. Translation: CSARDAGGHIYNSPLHF.

A few counts support this clone. The J gene is TRBJ1-5, the V gene TRBV2, with D possibly being TRBD1 (6 bases). This CDR3 has 12 residues. Germline assignment: CDR1 SNHLY and CDR2 FYNNEI. Trimming removed 3 bases from V and 12 bases from J, with 12 bases in between. The CDR3 reads CASSDEGGLQHF. The CDR3 nucleotides are TGTGCCAGCAGTGATGAAGGGGGGCTCCAGCATTTT. Variable domain in full (rest from reference TRBV2 and TRBJ1-5): EPEVTQTPSHQVTQMGQEVILRCVPISNHLYFYWYRQILGQKVEFLVSFYNNEISEKSEIFDDQFSVERPDGSNFTLKIRSTKLEDSAMYFCASSDEGGLQHFGDGTRLSIL.

Points on this clone: A much larger clone differs by one base, so this may be a read error. The rearrangement links TRBV20-1 to TRBJ2-3; D tentatively reads TRBD1 or TRBD2 (5 bases each). Germline V gene lookup returns CDR1 DFQATT and CDR2 SNEGSKA (reference sequence). This CDR3 is built from 15 residues. V was trimmed by 5 bases and J by 1 base, leaving 16 bases between them. DNA of the CDR3: TGCAGTGCTCCCCCCCGGGACCTACGCACAGATACGCAGTATTTT. Translating gives CSAPPRDLRTDTQYF.

In its sample, this clone was seen once. This sequence joins TRBV18 and TRBJ1-2; 7 bases align to TRBD1. The CDR3 contains 14 residues. Looked up from germline, CDR1 is KGHSH and CDR2 is LQKENI. Trimming at V came to 6 bases and at J to 6 bases, leaving 10 bases not matched to a gene. The CDR3, as DNA: TGTGCCAGCTCCCTCTCCGGGACAGATAATGGCTACACCTTC. Amino acid sequence: CASSLSGTDNGYTF.

This chain uses TRBV7-1 with TRBJ2-2; 16 bases map to TRBD2. TRBV7-1 is reported as an ORF; its role is uncertain. CDR3 length: 20 amino acids. Unmatched junction bases numbered 11, after V lost 2 bases and J lost 5 bases. The CDR3 DNA reads TGTGCCAGCAGCTCAATTAGCGGGACTAGCGGGAGGGAACAGACCGGGGAGCTGTTTTTT. Translation gives CASSSISGTSGREQTGELFF.

This clone was counted at least ten times. This chain links TRBV30 with TRBJ1-3; D not resolved. Germline values: CDR1 GTSNPN, CDR2 SVGIG (reference sequence). This CDR3 contains 15 residues. Between the trimmed V and J ends, which lost 1 base and 4 bases, there was a span of 14 bases. CDR3 coding DNA: TGTGCCTGGAGTGACCCACGGGCCATGGGAAACACCATATATTTT. This translates into CAWSDPRAMGNTIYF.

In this sample, this clone turned up many times. The rearrangement joins TRBV7-9 to TRBJ2-3, with 8 bases that match TRBD2. The V and J ends lost 4 bases and 4 bases, in that order; junction bases with no gene match: 4. The V gene's germline CDR1 is SEHNR and CDR2 FQNEAQ (reference sequence). The CDR3 runs to 14 residues. CDR3 sequence (DNA): TGTGCCAGCAGCTATTCGGGGGGGGCAGATACGCAGTATTTT. Amino acids: CASSYSGGADTQYF.

This clone was recorded many times. The sample has other DNA sequences that encode this CDR3 too. The chain couples TRBV27 to TRBJ1-6; 10 nucleotides match TRBD1. The CDR3 consists of 15 residues. With 4 bases clipped from V and 10 bases from J, the junction kept 7 bases outside the gene matches. Germline CDR1 MNHEY, CDR2 SMNVEV (reference sequence). The CDR3 DNA is TGTGCCAGCAGTTCCGGGACAGGGGAGGTGTCACCCCTCCACTTT. Residues: CASSSGTGEVSPLHF.

This clone has ten or more counts. The CDR3, as DNA: TGTGCCAGTAGTAGAGGGACAGCCACCTACGAGCAGTACTTC. This gives the protein CASSRGTATYEQYF. The chain links TRBV19 to TRBJ2-7, with 7 bases matching TRBD1. Trimming removed 4 bases from V and 2 bases from J; junction bases left unmatched: 5. CDR1 is LNHDA, CDR2 SQIVND, per germline (reference sequence). The CDR3 totals 14 residues.

Remarks on this clone: A read error is possible here, since a much larger clone lies one base away. This chain uses TRBV2 with TRBJ1-2; no reliable D call. The CDR3 loop spans 14 amino acids. V was trimmed by 7 bases and J by 4 bases, leaving 16 bases between them. CDR1 SNHLY and CDR2 FYNNEI come from the germline V gene. CDR3 bases: TGTGCCAGCAAGAATGAGGGAGTCCCCTATGGCTACACCTTC. It codes for CASKNEGVPYGYTF.

This clone was picked up many times. V gene TRBV6-4 combines with J gene TRBJ2-1; D might be TRBD2 (5 bases). V shed 4 bases and J shed 4 bases, with 8 bases lying between them. The CDR3 runs to 13 residues. The V gene's germline CDR1 is MRHNA and CDR2 SNTAGT. In nucleotides, the CDR3 is TGTGCCAGCAGTGCAGCGGAGTACAATGAGCAGTTCTTC. Translating it yields CASSAAEYNEQFF.

Details on this clone: The CDR3 carries no conserved terminal phenylalanine or tryptophan, so it likely arises from a read error. The J gene is TRBJ2-7, the V gene TRBV20-1, with D possibly matching TRBD2 (5 bases). The ends were cut back, 6 bases at V and 1 base at J, with 16 bases in the middle. Germline CDR1 reads DFQATT; CDR2 reads SNEGSKA (reference sequence). The CDR3 spans 14 residues. CDR3 coding DNA: TGCAGTGCGCATGGACGGGAACCTTCCTACGAGCAGTACTCC. This translates into CSAHGREPSYEQYS.

At least ten counts were recorded for this clone. The V call is TRBV15, the J call TRBJ1-2, with TRBD1 identical over 7 bases. Trimming removed 3 bases from V and 0 bases from J; junction bases left unmatched: 1. Germline CDR1 LNHNV, CDR2 YYDKDF (reference sequence). CDR3 length: 14 amino acids. CDR3 loop: CATSRGTANYGYTF. DNA of the CDR3: TGTGCCACCAGCAGGGGGACAGCTAACTATGGCTACACCTTC.

The chain carries TRBV28 and TRBJ2-6; the D is unclear. V lost 3 bases to trimming and J lost 6 bases, with 12 bases between them. Per germline, CDR1 MDHEN and CDR2 SYDVKM. The CDR3 loop spans 15 amino acids. CDR3: CASSFATSVANVLTF. As DNA, the CDR3 is TGTGCCAGCAGTTTTGCAACCTCCGTGGCCAACGTCCTGACTTTC. Using reference TRBV28 and TRBJ2-6 for the parts outside the CDR3, the full variable domain is DVKVTQSSRYLVKRTGEKVFLECVQDMDHENMFWYRQDPGLGLRLIYFSYDVKMKEKGDIPEGYSVSREKKERFSLILESASTNQTSMYLCASSFATSVANVLTFGAGSRLTVL.

On this clone itself: A much larger clonotype is one base distant, so this may be a read error. V and J are TRBV4-2 and TRBJ2-2; 9 nucleotides match TRBD2. CDR3 length: 18 residues. Germline-derived CDR1 and CDR2 are LGHNA and YNFKEQ. V lost 1 base to trimming and J lost 6 bases; unmatched junction nucleotides: 12. The CDR3 DNA reads as TGTGCCAGCAGCCAAGGTGGATCCCTAGCGGGGATGGCCGGGGAGCTGTTTTTT. This sequence encodes CASSQGGSLAGMAGELFF.

This clone was seen repeatedly, ten times or more. This chain joins TRBV4-2 and TRBJ1-4, with unresolved D. The V gene's germline CDR1 is LGHNA and CDR2 YNFKEQ. Trimming took 1 base from V and 0 from J, leaving 12 bases between them. The CDR3 spans 17 residues. CDR3 sequence reads: CASSQAGRSTTNEKLFF. The CDR3 bases are TGTGCCAGCAGCCAAGCTGGAAGGAGCACAACTAATGAAAAACTGTTTTTT.

This clone was counted many times. V and J are TRBV27 and TRBJ2-3, with D maybe TRBD2 (5 bases). Germline V gives CDR1 MNHEY, CDR2 SMNVEV (reference sequence). This CDR3 has 15 amino acids. The V and J ends lost 4 bases and 3 bases respectively, with 14 bases between them. The CDR3 coding sequence is TGTGCCAGCAGTTCCTTAGCGAGTAGGACAGATACGCAGTATTTT. Encoded protein: CASSSLASRTDTQYF.

This clone has a count of ten or more. The J gene is TRBJ2-2, the V gene TRBV4-2; D ambiguous. Trimming shortened V by 1 base and J by 3 bases, and 9 bases separated the two germline ends. This CDR3 has 15 residues. Germline V gene lookup returns CDR1 LGHNA and CDR2 YNFKEQ. DNA for the CDR3: TGTGCCAGCAGCCAAGGGGAAGTGGACACCGGGGAGCTGTTTTTT. As protein: CASSQGEVDTGELFF.

This clone was seen at least ten times. The V and J genes are TRBV27 and TRBJ1-2; weak D call: TRBD1 (5 bases). CDR1 MNHEY and CDR2 SMNVEV come from the germline V gene (reference sequence). This CDR3 has 14 residues. Trimming took 1 base from V and 7 from J, leaving 13 bases between them. In DNA, the CDR3 is TGTGCCAGCAGTTTATGGGGGGGAAAGGGTGGCTACACCTTC. Protein product: CASSLWGGKGGYTF.

For this clone: A much larger clone sits a single nucleotide away, making a read error possible. This chain links TRBV28 with TRBJ2-2; D might be TRBD2 (5 bases). The CDR3 has 12 residues. In germline, CDR1 is MDHEN, CDR2 SYDVKM. CDR3 residues: CASRDGIGDLFF. The CDR3, as DNA: TGTGCCAGCAGAGACGGGATCGGGGATCTGTTTTTT.